The 20 T cell receptor beta chains given below trace back to one sample, sequenced in a study of blood T cell repertoires in COVID-19. Clones were sequenced by immunoSEQ multiplex PCR, and TCRdb holds only the in-frame ones, with some missing. The table lists approximately 84,000 clones, 80% of them singletons. Sequencing was done on a sample of peripheral blood. Receptors originate from a human donor in a cohort sampled during active COVID-19.

The genes are TRBV6-1 and TRBJ2-3, with D hard to call. There are 11 residues in the CDR3. The V gene's germline CDR1 is MNHNS and CDR2 SASEGT. Trimming stripped 1 base from V and 7 bases from J, with 3 bases between. CDR3 DNA: TGTGCCAGCAGTGAAGTAAATACGCAGTATTTT. It yields the protein CASSEVNTQYF.

The genes are TRBV6-5 and TRBJ1-2; D not certain. The CDR3 covers 13 residues. Germline V lookup: CDR1 MNHEY, CDR2 SVGAGI. Trimming took 4 bases from V and 8 from J, leaving 14 bases between them. CDR3 DNA sequence: TGTGCCAGCAGTTCCCCGGGAAGGCAGGGCTACACCTTC. This sequence encodes CASSSPGRQGYTF.

DNA for the CDR3: TGTGCCAGCAGCTTGGGAAGGGGGACAGGCTCCCGGAACACTGAAGCTTTCTTT. Translating gives CASSLGRGTGSRNTEAFF. V usage is TRBV5-6 and J usage is TRBJ1-1; TRBD1 matches 8 bases. Germline CDR1 and CDR2: SGHDT and YYEEEE. Germline trimming cut 0 bases from V and 1 base from J; bases unmatched to any gene: 11. The CDR3 spans 18 residues.

The V call is TRBV7-3, the J call TRBJ2-2; D is uncertain. V lost 4 bases, J lost 5 bases, and 11 bases lay in between. The CDR3 runs to 14 residues. Germline assignment: CDR1 SGHTA and CDR2 FQGTGA. The CDR3: CASSSRHPTGELFF. The CDR3 nucleotides are TGTGCCAGCAGCTCCAGACATCCGACCGGGGAGCTGTTTTTT.

This chain joins TRBV19 and TRBJ1-4; D is ambiguous. Germline loops: CDR1 LNHDA, CDR2 SQIVND (reference sequence). V was clipped by 6 bases and J by 6 bases, with 14 bases between them. This CDR3 is built from 14 residues. CDR3 sequence reads: CASSELARDEKLFF. CDR3 DNA sequence: TGTGCCAGTAGCGAATTAGCACGGGATGAAAAACTGTTTTTT.

The chain joins TRBV28 to TRBJ1-1, with 7 bases fitting TRBD1. With V trimmed by 4 bases and J by 0 bases, 2 bases remained unmatched. The CDR3 is 14 amino acids. Germline assignment: CDR1 MDHEN and CDR2 SYDVKM. In nucleotides, the CDR3 is TGTGCCAGCAGTTCGACAGGGATGAACACTGAAGCTTTCTTT. Protein: CASSSTGMNTEAFF.

The chain has TRBV19 and TRBJ2-2; D may be TRBD1 (5 bases). V shed 4 bases and J shed 0 bases, with 12 bases lying between them. This CDR3 comprises 16 residues. Germline loops: CDR1 LNHDA, CDR2 SQIVND (reference sequence). The CDR3 DNA reads TGTGCCAGTAGTAAACTCACAGGTGCGAACACCGGGGAGCTGTTTTTT. Protein: CASSKLTGANTGELFF.

This clone was recorded only once. This chain joins TRBV5-8 and TRBJ2-7, with a possible D match to TRBD2 (6 bases). Germline lookup yields CDR1 SGHTS and CDR2 YDEGEE. CDR3 size: 13 residues. The ends were cut back, 4 bases at V and 6 bases at J, with 14 bases in the middle. The CDR3, as DNA: TGTGCCAGCAGCCCCCAATTGCGGGGCGAGCAGTACTTC. Translation: CASSPQLRGEQYF.

The genes are TRBV18 and TRBJ1-5; 7 positions match TRBD1. This CDR3 has 14 residues. The V and J ends lost 6 bases and 1 base, in that order; junction bases with no gene match: 3. Germline V gene sequence: CDR1 KGHSH, CDR2 LQKENI. CDR3 coding DNA: TGTGCCAGCTCGTCACAGGGGAGCAATCAGCCCCAGCATTTT. Amino acids: CASSSQGSNQPQHF.

The chain is built from TRBV11-2 and TRBJ1-2; tentatively, D is TRBD1 (6 bases). In germline, CDR1 is SGHAT, CDR2 FQNNGV. Deletions cut 2 bases from V and 7 bases from J, with 20 bases between. There are 16 residues in the CDR3. CDR3 bases: TGTGCCAGCAGCTTAAGGACAGTTATGGGTTCAGGTGGCTACACCTTC. It translates to CASSLRTVMGSGGYTF.

The chain employs TRBV2 and TRBJ2-7; no clear D. The length of the CDR3 is 15 residues. V shed 0 bases and J shed 4 bases, with 13 bases lying between them. CDR1 is SNHLY and CDR2 is FYNNEI in the germline V gene. CDR3 sequence (DNA): TGTGCCAGCAGTGAAGCGGATTTGGGCCCTTACGAGCAGTACTTC. Protein product: CASSEADLGPYEQYF.

The chain employs TRBV3-1 (or the pseudogene TRBV3-2) and TRBJ1-1; no clear D gene. The CDR3 consists of 13 residues. Germline CDR1 and CDR2: LGHDT and YNNKEL (reference sequence). The V and J ends lost 4 bases and 3 bases respectively, with 9 bases between them. The chain's CDR3 is CASSRDPYTEAFF. Written as DNA, the CDR3 is TGTGCCAGCAGCCGAGATCCGTACACTGAAGCTTTCTTT.

This sequence joins TRBV25-1 and TRBJ1-1, with D possibly TRBD1 on 6 matching bases. V lost 5 bases and J 0 bases, leaving 13 bases between the germline ends. Germline lookup yields CDR1 MGHDK and CDR2 SYGVNS. The CDR3 loop spans 15 amino acids. CDR3 nucleotides: TGTGCCAGCAGTAATGGACAGACTATGAACACTGAAGCTTTCTTT. It encodes CASSNGQTMNTEAFF.

The CDR3 loop is CASSPRQGTNEKLFF. In DNA form, the CDR3 reads TGCGCCAGCAGCCCTAGACAGGGGACTAATGAAAAACTGTTTTTT. The rearrangement uses TRBV5-1 and TRBJ1-4; 8 bases line up with TRBD1. This CDR3 has 15 amino acids. Trimming took 4 bases from V and 2 from J; bases not matched to a gene: 4. Germline CDR1 reads SGHRS; CDR2 reads YFSETQ.

The CDR3 reads CASSGQYEQYF. CDR3 sequence (DNA): TGTGCCAGCAGTGGACAGTACGAGCAGTACTTC. The chain links TRBV28 to TRBJ2-7; maybe TRBD1 (6 bases). Between the trimmed V and J ends, which lost 5 bases and 4 bases, there was a span of 6 bases. Per germline, CDR1 MDHEN and CDR2 SYDVKM. This CDR3 contains 11 residues.

The chain joins TRBV2 to TRBJ2-1; 13 positions match TRBD2. The CDR3 is 18 residues long. CDR1 is SNHLY, CDR2 FYNNEI, per germline. The V gene end was trimmed by 0 bases and the J gene end by 7 bases; junction bases not matched to a gene: 9. CDR3 in DNA: TGTGCCAGCAGTGAAGCCCTGGGACTAGCGGGATCAGGAAATGAGCAGTTCTTC. Translating gives CASSEALGLAGSGNEQFF.

The rearrangement joins TRBV2 to TRBJ2-7; D perhaps matches TRBD1 (5 bases). CDR1 and CDR2 (germline): SNHLY, FYNNEI. Trimming shortened V by 7 bases and J by 3 bases, and 13 bases separated the two germline ends. The CDR3 runs to 13 residues. CDR3 in amino acids: CASTKSDNYEQYF. DNA for the CDR3: TGTGCCAGCACCAAATCGGACAACTACGAGCAGTACTTC.

The chain joins TRBV15 to TRBJ1-5, with a tentative D call TRBD1 (5 bases). Germline CDR1 LNHNV, CDR2 YYDKDF (reference sequence). Trimming removed 0 bases from V and 5 bases from J, with 8 bases in between. The CDR3 runs 14 residues. This chain's CDR3 is CATSRDRGDQPQHF. In nucleotides, the CDR3 is TGTGCCACCAGCAGAGATCGGGGGGATCAGCCCCAGCATTTT.

V and J are TRBV9 and TRBJ2-3, with TRBD2 identical over 9 bases. Germline V gene lookup returns CDR1 SGDLS and CDR2 YYNGEE. The CDR3 consists of 17 residues. Losses at the gene ends were 4 bases for V and 4 bases for J; bases not matched to a gene: 13. The CDR3 here is CASSSSPGLASPDTQYF. The CDR3 bases are TGTGCCAGCAGCTCCTCCCCGGGACTAGCATCCCCAGATACGCAGTATTTT.

The chain has TRBV28 and TRBJ2-1, with 10 bases aligning to TRBD2. Germline lookup yields CDR1 MDHEN and CDR2 SYDVKM. Trimming cost V 4 bases and J 8 bases; bases outside gene matches: 11. The CDR3 totals 16 residues. CDR3 amino acids: CASSSTGTSVNYEQFF. In nucleotides, the CDR3 is TGTGCCAGCAGTTCAACCGGGACTAGCGTGAACTATGAGCAGTTCTTC.